The 16 T cell receptor beta chains reported below all come from one sample, sequenced in a study of cytomegalovirus exposure and HLA in healthy donors. PCR employed 60 Vbeta and 13 Jbeta primers. This table comes from immunoSEQ multiplex PCR, and its TCRdb copy is limited to in-frame clones, with some not included. The sample has around 150,000 clones, roughly four fifths seen once; the top ten hold 1.2% to 1.5%. The sequencing input was PBMCs. Receptors were obtained from a man aged 30 to 39 in good health and CMV-seropositive.

This chain connects TRBV5-4 to TRBJ2-2; 9 bases map to TRBD1. This CDR3 spans 14 amino acids. Germline V gene lookup returns CDR1 SGHNT and CDR2 YYREEE (reference sequence). The V and J ends lost 5 bases and 1 base, in that order; junction bases with no gene match: 0. CDR3 amino acids: CASRGQGNTGELFF. The CDR3 DNA reads as TGTGCCAGCAGGGGACAGGGGAACACCGGGGAGCTGTTTTTT.

The chain combines TRBV30 with TRBJ1-2, with 9 nucleotides matching TRBD1. Germline V gene data show CDR1 as GTSNPN and CDR2 as SVGIG (reference sequence). The CDR3 totals 14 residues. This chain's CDR3 is CATRDRVSSYGYTF. The CDR3 nucleotides read TGTGCAACCCGGGACAGGGTAAGTAGCTATGGCTACACCTTC.

The chain combines TRBV15 with TRBJ2-5; the match to TRBD2 covers 12 bases. Trimming took 0 bases from V and 1 from J; bases not matched to a gene: 9. This CDR3 has 19 amino acids. The germline CDR1 and CDR2 sequences are LNHNV and YYDKDF (reference sequence). In DNA form, the CDR3 reads TGTGCCACCAGCAGAGAAATTGTGAGGACTAGCGGGATCCAAGAGACCCAGTACTTC. Protein: CATSREIVRTSGIQETQYF.

The rearrangement uses TRBV7-9 and TRBJ2-3; D is perhaps TRBD1 (6 bases). CDR1 and CDR2 (germline): SEHNR, FQNEAQ (reference sequence). The CDR3 has 15 residues. V gave up 0 bases and J gave up 3 bases, with 10 bases separating them. This CDR3 is CASSLAPQGTDTQYF. The CDR3 DNA reads TGTGCCAGCAGCTTAGCCCCACAGGGTACAGATACGCAGTATTTT.

The chain is built from TRBV6-6 and TRBJ1-5; the match to TRBD1 covers 9 bases. Trimming cost V 10 bases and J 4 bases; bases outside gene matches: 8. Germline V gene data show CDR1 as MNHNY and CDR2 as SVGAGI (reference sequence). The CDR3 contains 14 residues. In nucleotides, the CDR3 is TGTGCCACCAAGGGACAGGGAGTAAATCAGCCCCAGCATTTT. Protein sequence: CATKGQGVNQPQHF.

V usage is TRBV2 and J usage is TRBJ2-1; no definite D call. CDR1 is SNHLY, CDR2 FYNNEI, per germline. Trimming stripped 7 bases from V and 0 bases from J, with 10 bases between. There are 14 residues in the CDR3. CDR3 DNA sequence: TGTGCCAGCAAAAGGTCTAGCTCCTACAATGAGCAGTTCTTC. Translation: CASKRSSSYNEQFF.

This clone was observed once. This chain's CDR3 is CASSGSRDRGLVGTEAFF. CDR3 sequence (DNA): TGTGCCAGCAGCGGCAGCCGGGACAGGGGTCTGGTTGGCACTGAAGCTTTCTTT. This rearrangement joins TRBV5-4 to TRBJ1-1; 10 bases agree with TRBD1. The germline gives CDR1 SGHNT, CDR2 YYREEE (reference sequence). V lost 4 bases to trimming and J lost 4 bases; unmatched junction nucleotides: 16. CDR3 length: 18 residues.

The genes are TRBV18 and TRBJ1-2, with 10 nucleotides matching TRBD1. The J segment lost 6 bases and the V segment lost 0 bases, leaving 10 bases of the junction unmatched. The CDR3 consists of 17 residues. CDR1 KGHSH and CDR2 LQKENI come from the germline V gene. The CDR3 is CASSPPNVGQGGDGYTF. CDR3 DNA sequence: TGTGCCAGCTCACCACCCAACGTAGGACAGGGGGGAGATGGCTACACCTTC.

The chain couples TRBV2 to TRBJ1-2, with 10 bases aligning to TRBD1. V gave up 4 bases and J gave up 8 bases; unmatched junction bases: 7. The CDR3 sequence is 14 residues long. The V gene's germline CDR1 is SNHLY and CDR2 FYNNEI. The CDR3 protein is CASSGTGGFGGYTF. For the CDR3, the DNA is TGTGCCAGCAGTGGGACAGGGGGGTTTGGAGGCTACACCTTC.

In the case of this clone: The identical CDR3 is also encoded by other nucleotide sequences in the sample. The V call is TRBV27, the J call TRBJ2-7, with a weak D call TRBD1 (5 bases). Germline assignment: CDR1 MNHEY and CDR2 SMNVEV (reference sequence). With 7 bases removed from V and 5 bases from J, the gap between germline ends came to 9 bases. The CDR3 consists of 11 residues. CDR3 bases: TGTGCCAGCACTCAGGGCCACGAGCAGTACTTC. Encoded protein: CASTQGHEQYF.

This sequence joins TRBV10-3 and TRBJ2-6; D may be TRBD1 (5 bases). V gave up 4 bases and J gave up 4 bases, with 20 bases separating them. In germline, CDR1 is ENHRY, CDR2 SYGVKD. CDR3 length: 18 residues. CDR3 sequence: CAISAGISSPGGANVLTF. In DNA, the CDR3 is TGTGCCATCAGTGCAGGGATTTCCTCACCTGGCGGGGCCAACGTCCTGACTTTC.

CDR3 bases: TGCGCCAGCAGCTTGGAGGCTAGCGGGGGGGCGGGACACAATGAGCAGTTCTTC. This encodes CASSLEASGGAGHNEQFF. J is TRBJ2-1 and V is TRBV5-1; 12 bases map to TRBD2. CDR3 size: 18 residues. Germline loops: CDR1 SGHRS, CDR2 YFSETQ. V shed 0 bases, J shed 5 bases, and the junction held 9 bases outside the gene matches.

The sample holds one count of this clone. This chain connects TRBV18 to TRBJ2-5, with D possibly matching TRBD2 (5 bases). Trimming stripped 4 bases from V and 5 bases from J, with 8 bases between. Germline V gene data show CDR1 as KGHSH and CDR2 as LQKENI. The CDR3 contains 12 residues. Here the CDR3 reads CASSQSGETQYF. The DNA of the CDR3 is TGTGCCAGCTCACAATCGGGGGAGACCCAGTACTTC.

The chain combines TRBV6-5 with TRBJ2-1; 9 nucleotides align to TRBD1. The V gene's germline CDR1 is MNHEY and CDR2 SVGAGI. The CDR3 has 12 residues. V dropped 7 bases and J dropped 7; count of bases not matched to a gene: 2. CDR3 in DNA: TGTGCCAGCACGGACAGGGGAAATGAGCAGTTCTTC. Amino acid sequence: CASTDRGNEQFF.

V usage is TRBV6-1 and J usage is TRBJ1-2; 7 bases agree with TRBD1. The germline gives CDR1 MNHNS, CDR2 SASEGT. The CDR3 loop spans 15 amino acids. J was trimmed by 3 bases and V by 5 bases; bases with no gene match: 9. The CDR3 region has the DNA TGTGCCAGCAGTACCCAGACAGGGATGGACTATGGCTACACCTTC. Its translation is CASSTQTGMDYGYTF.

This chain links TRBV6-5 with TRBJ2-7, with 10 positions matching TRBD2. CDR3 size: 14 residues. V gave up 9 bases and J gave up 0 bases; unmatched junction bases: 5. Germline V gives CDR1 MNHEY, CDR2 SVGAGI. DNA of the CDR3: TGTGCCAGTACCGGACTAGCGGCCTCCTACGAGCAGTACTTC. As protein: CASTGLAASYEQYF.